This T cell receptor beta chain was documented in a study of blood T cells in healthy people across ages. The overall study: Template switching picked up about one barcoded beta molecule for each two T cells.

Next came a second PCR, run for about 7 to 12 cycles, which used a sample-barcoded 5' primer along with a J-beta primer mix. Each of the samples gave a minimum of 3 million paired-end reads that contained CDR3. TCRdb re-derived calls from the 5' RACE reads in MiXCR, one entry per CDR3 protein. The table has about 970,000 distinct CDR3 sequences, roughly 51% seen once. This CDR3 has 15 residues. V gave up 5 bases and J gave up 4 bases; unmatched junction bases: 9. Total RNA amounts of at least 5.5 micrograms were extracted per sample. Material: blood. This clonotype originated in a woman in her sixties or seventies in good health. This chain uses TRBV12-3 or TRBV12-4 with TRBJ2-7; 9 positions agree with TRBD1. CDR3 protein: CASSHTGGGNYEQYF. CDR3 nucleotides: TGTGCCAGCAGTCACACAGGGGGCGGTAATTACGAGCAGTACTTC.